Described below is a single T cell receptor beta chain sequence and its context. The CDR3 runs 16 residues. The J segment lost 1 base and the V segment lost 3 bases, leaving 5 bases of the junction unmatched. These data come from a study of T cells in Graves' hyperthyroidism and ophthalmopathy. Amplification of TCR beta CDR3 regions used RNA as the template. Initially, a first-round RT-PCR of the TCR CDR3 employed the HTBI primer set. TCRdb fed the multiplex PCR reads into MiXCR, producing one record per CDR3 protein. The data contain fewer than 900,000 distinct CDR3 sequences, over 15% of them singletons. The PBMCs had their origin in 7.5 to 10 ml of fresh peripheral blood.

The sequence derives from a woman aged 45-65 years with Graves' hyperthyroidism that later progressed to Graves' ophthalmopathy. This sequence joins TRBV12-3 or TRBV12-4 and TRBJ2-3; 9 nucleotides align to TRBD2. The material sequenced was blood. CDR3 sequence reads: CASSFGVAGGTDTQYF. Written as DNA, the CDR3 is TGTGCCAGCAGTTTTGGGGTAGCGGGGGGCACAGATACGCAGTATTTT.